Below, 32 T cell receptor beta chains from the same sample are listed, as sequenced in a study of early stage breast cancer tumors. Profiling relied on immunoSEQ multiplex PCR, and the TCRdb table lists in-frame clones only, not all of them. The table lists approximately 75,000 clones, approximately 84% of them singletons. Sequencing was done on a sample of blood. These receptors all stem from a person aged 35-55 years with breast cancer.

J is TRBJ2-7 and V is TRBV27, with 9 bases identical to TRBD2. This CDR3 comprises 14 residues. With 5 bases clipped from V and 3 bases from J, the junction kept 5 bases outside the gene matches. Germline assignment: CDR1 MNHEY and CDR2 SMNVEV (reference sequence). CDR3: CASSRREGFYEQYF. Written as DNA, the CDR3 is TGTGCCAGCAGTAGGCGGGAGGGGTTCTACGAGCAGTACTTC.

V gene TRBV7-9 combines with J gene TRBJ2-1, with 10 nucleotides matching TRBD2. CDR1 SEHNR and CDR2 FQNEAQ come from the germline V gene (reference sequence). The CDR3 extends over 18 amino acids. With 6 bases clipped from V and 4 bases from J, the junction kept 15 bases outside the gene matches. The CDR3 region is CASRQTPRTSGIYNEQFF. CDR3 nucleotide sequence: TGTGCCAGCAGACAGACCCCCCGGACTAGCGGAATTTACAATGAGCAGTTCTTC. The full variable domain, with the rest looked up from reference TRBV7-9 and TRBJ2-1, is DTGVSQNPRHKITKRGQNVTFRCDPISEHNRLYWYRQTLGQGPEFLTYFQNEAQLEKSRLLSDRFSAERPKGSFSTLEIQRTEQGDSAMYLCASRQTPRTSGIYNEQFFGPGTRLTVL.

The gene calls are TRBV30 and TRBJ1-5, with 9 bases lining up with TRBD1. Trimming cost V 2 bases and J 0 bases; bases outside gene matches: 5. The CDR3 length is 16 residues. CDR1 is GTSNPN and CDR2 is SVGIG in the germline V gene (reference sequence). The CDR3 loop reads CAWSPDRGLSNQPQHF. In DNA form, the CDR3 reads TGTGCCTGGAGTCCGGACAGGGGTCTTAGCAATCAGCCCCAGCATTTT. Complete variable domain (other parts from reference TRBV30 and TRBJ1-5): SQTIHQWPATLVQPVGSPLSLECTVEGTSNPNLYWYRQAAGRGLQLLFYSVGIGQISSEVPQNLSASRPQDRQFILSSKKLLLSDSGFYLCAWSPDRGLSNQPQHFGDGTRLSIL.

This clone was observed a handful of times. V and J are TRBV19 and TRBJ2-2; possibly TRBD1 for D (6 bases). V was shortened by 1 base and J by 4 bases, with 10 bases between the two germline ends. Per the germline V gene, CDR1 is LNHDA and CDR2 is SQIVND (reference sequence). This CDR3 contains 15 residues. CDR3 in DNA: TGTGCCAGTAGTATAGGGGACATACTCACCGGGGAGCTGTTTTTT. Translated, it gives CASSIGDILTGELFF.

The chain carries TRBV27 and TRBJ1-5; D remains ambiguous. Between the trimmed V and J ends, which lost 3 bases and 1 base, there was a span of 7 bases. The V gene's germline CDR1 is MNHEY and CDR2 SMNVEV (reference sequence). This CDR3 spans 14 amino acids. This CDR3 is CASSLGRSNQPQHF. In DNA, the CDR3 is TGTGCCAGCAGTTTGGGCAGGAGCAATCAGCCCCAGCATTTT.

The count of this clone is one. The genes are TRBV30 and TRBJ2-7, with TRBD1 matching 9 bases. V shed 5 bases and J 3 bases; nucleotides not matched to a gene: 2. The germline gives CDR1 GTSNPN, CDR2 SVGIG (reference sequence). This CDR3 contains 12 residues. The CDR3 loop is CAWGTGIYEQYF. The CDR3 coding sequence is TGTGCCTGGGGGACAGGGATCTACGAGCAGTACTTC. The full variable domain, in which reference TRBV30 and TRBJ2-7 provide the parts outside the CDR3, is SQTIHQWPATLVQPVGSPLSLECTVEGTSNPNLYWYRQAAGRGLQLLFYSVGIGQISSEVPQNLSASRPQDRQFILSSKKLLLSDSGFYLCAWGTGIYEQYFGPGTRLTVT.

The chain joins TRBV11-2 to TRBJ1-5; 7 bases are shared with TRBD1. With 5 bases clipped from V and 4 bases from J, the junction kept 5 bases outside the gene matches. In germline, CDR1 is SGHAT, CDR2 FQNNGV. This CDR3 region has 14 residues. CDR3 DNA sequence: TGTGCCAGCAGCCTAGGGACAGTTAATCAGCCCCAGCATTTT. Translation: CASSLGTVNQPQHF.

The V gene is TRBV10-3, the J gene TRBJ2-1, with D unclear. V was clipped by 2 bases and J by 7 bases, with 21 bases between them. Per the germline V gene, CDR1 is ENHRY and CDR2 is SYGVKD. The CDR3 has 17 residues. CDR3 loop: CAISEPAFVAVSNEQFF. As DNA, the CDR3 is TGTGCCATCAGTGAGCCGGCTTTCGTGGCGGTATCAAATGAGCAGTTCTTC.

In DNA, the CDR3 is TGCAGCGTCAAAACTAGCGGGAGCCTTATTGAGCAGTTCTTC. The encoded protein is CSVKTSGSLIEQFF. This chain joins TRBV29-1 and TRBJ2-1; 11 nucleotides agree with TRBD2. The V gene end was trimmed by 6 bases and the J gene end by 9 bases; junction bases not matched to a gene: 10. The CDR3 covers 14 residues. Germline CDR1 reads SQVTM; CDR2 reads ANQGSEA.

The rearrangement joins TRBV9 to TRBJ1-4, with D perhaps matching TRBD1 (6 bases). Trimming left V 3 bases short and J 7 bases short, with 16 bases between. Germline lookup yields CDR1 SGDLS and CDR2 YYNGEE. This CDR3 region has 15 residues. The chain's CDR3 is CASSEEGVGSEKLFF. The DNA of the CDR3 is TGTGCCAGCAGCGAGGAGGGGGTGGGTTCTGAAAAACTGTTTTTT. The full variable domain, rest sourced from reference TRBV9 and TRBJ1-4, is DSGVTQTPKHLITATGQRVTLRCSPRSGDLSVYWYQQSLDQGLQFLIQYYNGEERAKGNILERFSAQQFPDLHSELNLSSLELGDSALYFCASSEEGVGSEKLFFGSGTQLSVL.

The V call is TRBV27, the J call TRBJ2-2; D remains unclear. The CDR3 is made up of 13 amino acids. Trimming stripped 6 bases from V and 5 bases from J, with 10 bases between. Germline CDR1 is MNHEY and CDR2 is SMNVEV (reference sequence). The CDR3, as DNA: TGTGCCAGCAGAAGGATTGGGACCGGGGAGCTGTTTTTT. It is translated as CASRRIGTGELFF.

This clone was observed a handful of times. Germline and junction disagree at one end, which may indicate a read error. J is TRBJ2-2 and V is TRBV19; 7 bases map to TRBD2. CDR3 length: 13 residues. Per the germline V gene, CDR1 is LNHDA and CDR2 is SQIVND (reference sequence). The DNA of the CDR3 is TGTGCCAGTACCGGCGGGAGCACCGGAGAGCTGTTTTTT. It codes for CASTGGSTGELFF.

V usage is TRBV19 and J usage is TRBJ1-5, with D possibly matching TRBD1 (6 bases). This CDR3 spans 15 amino acids. Per the germline V gene, CDR1 is LNHDA and CDR2 is SQIVND (reference sequence). Trimming shortened V by 6 bases and J by 1 base, and 13 bases separated the two germline ends. Written as DNA, the CDR3 is TGTGCCAGTAGCTGGACAGTAAGGAGCAATCAGCCCCAGCATTTT. This translates into CASSWTVRSNQPQHF.

The chain combines TRBV5-1 with TRBJ2-2; D not certain. The V end lost 0 bases, the J end lost 0 bases, and 9 bases lay between the germline ends. The germline V gene has CDR1 SGHRS and CDR2 YFSETQ. CDR3 length equals 16 residues. CDR3 protein: CASSLVAVTNTGELFF. The CDR3, as DNA: TGCGCCAGCAGCTTGGTAGCAGTTACGAACACCGGGGAGCTGTTTTTT.

The gene calls are TRBV27 and TRBJ1-4; 11 bases map to TRBD1. This CDR3 spans 14 amino acids. J gave up 7 bases and V 8 bases, and 6 bases lay outside the gene matches. Germline-derived CDR1 and CDR2 are MNHEY and SMNVEV (reference sequence). Here the CDR3 reads CASSGQGAGEKLFF. The CDR3 DNA reads TGTGCCAGCTCCGGACAGGGGGCTGGTGAAAAACTGTTTTTT.

In its sample, this clone was seen once. The chain uses TRBV28 and TRBJ2-7; possibly TRBD2 for D (7 bases). The CDR3 is 14 amino acids. CDR1 is MDHEN, CDR2 SYDVKM, per germline. Trimming shortened V by 7 bases and J by 2 bases, and 15 bases separated the two germline ends. The CDR3 protein is CASTQGRAPYEQYF. The CDR3 region has the DNA TGTGCCAGCACTCAGGGGAGGGCACCCTACGAGCAGTACTTC.

The rearrangement joins TRBV28 to TRBJ2-1, with 9 bases fitting TRBD2. CDR3 size: 16 residues. Germline CDR1 is MDHEN and CDR2 is SYDVKM. V lost 5 bases, J lost 2 bases, and 7 bases stayed unmatched. CDR3 loop: CASSATTSGAYNEQFF. CDR3 coding DNA: TGTGCCAGCAGTGCGACGACTAGCGGCGCCTACAATGAGCAGTTCTTC.

This chain joins TRBV19 and TRBJ1-1; D is unclear. CDR3 length equals 13 residues. With 4 bases removed from V and 1 base from J, the gap between germline ends came to 7 bases. Germline V gene lookup returns CDR1 LNHDA and CDR2 SQIVND (reference sequence). The CDR3 nucleotides are TGTGCCAGTAGTAGCTCACCGAACACTGAAGCTTTCTTT. It specifies CASSSSPNTEAFF.

This clone has more than one count but fewer than ten. This chain connects TRBV2 to TRBJ1-2; tentatively, D is TRBD1 (6 bases). Trimming shortened V by 8 bases and J by 6 bases, and 16 bases separated the two germline ends. The CDR3 covers 13 residues. The germline CDR1 and CDR2 sequences are SNHLY and FYNNEI. This chain's CDR3 is CASLTGRLDGYTF. CDR3 nucleotides: TGTGCCAGCCTGACAGGTCGGCTCGATGGCTACACCTTC.

The genes are TRBV7-8 and TRBJ1-5; weak D call: TRBD1 (6 bases). V lost 4 bases and J 2 bases, leaving 24 bases between the germline ends. Per the germline V gene, CDR1 is SGHVS and CDR2 is FQNEAQ. This CDR3 is built from 19 residues. CDR3 bases: TGTGCCAGCAGCTCAGGACAGCGCATCTGGGCTGCTGGCAATCAGCCCCAGCATTTT. It specifies CASSSGQRIWAAGNQPQHF.

The chain links TRBV28 to TRBJ2-1; 10 nucleotides match TRBD2. V lost 8 bases to trimming and J lost 7 bases; unmatched junction nucleotides: 11. CDR3 size: 15 residues. Germline V gene data show CDR1 as MDHEN and CDR2 as SYDVKM. The CDR3 here is CASFLSAGGGNEQFF. CDR3 nucleotides: TGTGCCAGCTTTCTTTCAGCGGGAGGGGGGAATGAGCAGTTCTTC.

This chain joins TRBV7-9 and TRBJ2-7; D may be TRBD1 (6 bases). Germline CDR1 SEHNR, CDR2 FQNEAQ (reference sequence). This CDR3 spans 15 amino acids. V was trimmed by 4 bases and J by 4 bases, leaving 17 bases between them. DNA for the CDR3: TGTGCCAGCAGCTCACTACAGGGATTAAGGTACGAGCAGTACTTC. Encoded protein: CASSSLQGLRYEQYF.

V is TRBV28 and J is TRBJ1-4; no clear D gene. With 4 bases removed from V and 4 bases from J, the gap between germline ends came to 10 bases. Germline CDR1 reads MDHEN; CDR2 reads SYDVKM. The CDR3 runs to 14 residues. CDR3 residues: CASSSGGNNEKLFF. Written as DNA, the CDR3 is TGTGCCAGCAGTTCGGGAGGGAATAATGAAAAACTGTTTTTT.

The CDR3 spells CASSLDHNNEQFF. The CDR3 DNA follows: TGTGCCAGCAGCTTAGACCATAACAATGAGCAGTTCTTC. V usage is TRBV11-3 and J usage is TRBJ2-1; D gene uncertain. The CDR3 consists of 13 residues. Trimming removed 0 bases at V and 5 bases at J, with 5 bases between. In germline, CDR1 is SGHNT, CDR2 YENEEA.

CDR3 nucleotide sequence: TGTGCCAGCCGCCTCGGTGGCCATGGCTACACCTTC. It encodes CASRLGGHGYTF. The chain joins TRBV28 to TRBJ1-2; D gene ambiguous. The germline V gene has CDR1 MDHEN and CDR2 SYDVKM. The V and J ends lost 8 bases and 6 bases respectively, with 13 bases between them. The CDR3 length is 12 residues.

This chain links TRBV9 with TRBJ2-3, with 7 positions matching TRBD1. Trimming took 1 base from V and 7 from J; bases not matched to a gene: 6. Per germline, CDR1 SGDLS and CDR2 YYNGEE. The CDR3 has 14 amino acids. The CDR3 here is CASSVTGDTHTQYF. In DNA, the CDR3 is TGTGCCAGCAGCGTAACAGGGGACACCCATACGCAGTATTTT.

This clone has just one count. V gene TRBV5-1 combines with J gene TRBJ2-1; the D gene is possibly TRBD1 (5 bases). The germline gives CDR1 SGHRS, CDR2 YFSETQ. This CDR3 has 16 residues. Trimming pared 0 bases from V and 8 bases from J, leaving 18 bases between. The CDR3 DNA follows: TGCGCCAGCAGCTTGGGGGTGGCAGGTTGGGGCGATGAGCAGTTCTTC. Translation gives CASSLGVAGWGDEQFF. The full variable domain, with the rest looked up from reference TRBV5-1 and TRBJ2-1, is KAGVTQTPRYLIKTRGQQVTLSCSPISGHRSVSWYQQTPGQGLQFLFEYFSETQRNKGNFPGRFSGRQFSNSRSEMNVSTLELGDSALYLCASSLGVAGWGDEQFFGPGTRLTVL.

There are a few counts of this clone. The V gene is TRBV19, the J gene TRBJ1-3; D not resolved. V was pared by 4 bases and J by 4 bases, with 8 bases between. The CDR3 is 13 residues long. Germline-derived CDR1 and CDR2 are LNHDA and SQIVND (reference sequence). Written as DNA, the CDR3 is TGTGCCAGTAGTAGGGCGCGGGGAAACACCATATATTTT. Encoded protein: CASSRARGNTIYF.

The chain recombines TRBV11-2 with TRBJ1-1; tentatively, D is TRBD1 (6 bases). Trimming cost V 3 bases and J 0 bases, with 8 bases left between them. The CDR3 has 14 residues. Germline V gives CDR1 SGHAT, CDR2 FQNNGV. CDR3 sequence: CASSLGTLNTEAFF. The CDR3 DNA reads TGTGCCAGCAGCTTGGGGACACTGAACACTGAAGCTTTCTTT.

This clone was seen only a few times. The chain recombines TRBV11-3 with TRBJ1-1, with D unresolved. Trimming pared 3 bases from V and 5 bases from J, leaving 10 bases between. This CDR3 region has 13 residues. CDR1 is SGHNT, CDR2 YENEEA, per germline. The CDR3, as DNA: TGTGCCAGCAGCTTCCAATCGGGGACTGAAGCTTTCTTT. It encodes CASSFQSGTEAFF.

The chain uses TRBV7-3 and TRBJ2-1; no clear D gene. Germline V gene data show CDR1 as SGHTA and CDR2 as FQGTGA. V was cut by 5 bases and J by 0 bases, with 14 bases left in between. The CDR3 covers 16 residues. CDR3 DNA sequence: TGTGCCAGCAGCCCCCATGCGGCGAGCTCCTACAATGAGCAGTTCTTC. The encoded protein is CASSPHAASSYNEQFF. Drawing the rest from reference TRBV7-3 and TRBJ2-1, the complete variable domain is GAGVSQTPSNKVTEKGKYVELRCDPISGHTALYWYRQSLGQGPEFLIYFQGTGAADDSGLPNDRFFAVRPEGSVSTLKIQRTERGDSAVYLCASSPHAASSYNEQFFGPGTRLTVL.

The J gene is TRBJ2-7, the V gene TRBV5-8, with TRBD2 matching 7 bases. V trimming: 5 bases; J trimming: 4 bases; junction bases outside the gene matches: 12. CDR3 size: 15 residues. CDR1 is SGHTS, CDR2 YDEGEE, per germline. CDR3 nucleotides: TGTGCCAGCAGTTACGCTGAGAAGGGAGGGTACGAGCAGTACTTC. Translation: CASSYAEKGGYEQYF.